These 10 T cell receptor beta chains were all obtained from the same sample, sequenced in a study of shared clonotypes between healthy human individuals. The table came from immunoSEQ multiplex PCR; TCRdb's copy has only in-frame clones and leaves some out. The table records some 2,000,000 clones, approximately 96% of them present only once. Sequencing input: naive CD4+ T cells sorted from blood. Documented subset: CD45RA+ positively selected. Source of these receptors: a man between 18 and 35 years old in good health.

Turning to this clone: Other DNA variants within this sample encode the same CDR3. The rearrangement uses TRBV18 and TRBJ2-7; 8 bases match TRBD1. Germline values: CDR1 KGHSH, CDR2 LQKENI. Trimming at V came to 6 bases and at J to 2 bases, leaving 6 bases not matched to a gene. The CDR3 sequence is 14 residues long. CDR3 DNA: TGTGCCAGCTCGGCTGGACAGGGAACCTACGAGCAGTACTTC. Protein: CASSAGQGTYEQYF.

The gene calls are TRBV5-6 and TRBJ1-2; 8 nucleotides agree with TRBD1. V dropped 3 bases and J dropped 9; count of bases not matched to a gene: 13. The CDR3 is made up of 15 amino acids. Germline V gene data show CDR1 as SGHDT and CDR2 as YYEEEE. The CDR3 DNA is TGTGCCAGCAGCTACGCCGGGACAGGAACTATGAGCTACACCTTC. Translation gives CASSYAGTGTMSYTF.

The CDR3 nucleotides read TGCGCCAGCAGCCCTCGGGCCTCTGACAATGAGCAGTTCTTC. This encodes CASSPRASDNEQFF. The chain joins TRBV5-1 to TRBJ2-1; D remains unclear. Germline loops: CDR1 SGHRS, CDR2 YFSETQ. Trimming shortened V by 4 bases and J by 5 bases, and 13 bases separated the two germline ends. CDR3 length: 14 amino acids.

The gene calls are TRBV19 and TRBJ1-2, with no clear D. The CDR3 extends over 15 amino acids. In germline, CDR1 is LNHDA, CDR2 SQIVND (reference sequence). The V gene lost 0 bases and the J gene lost 7 bases, with 15 bases spanning the gap. The CDR3 sequence: CASSIDAQRTSGYTF. The CDR3 bases are TGTGCCAGTAGTATAGATGCCCAGAGGACCTCTGGCTACACCTTC.

Comment on this clone: The same CDR3 can be traced to other DNA sequences in this sample. The CDR3 protein is CASSRTGENTEAFF. In nucleotides, the CDR3 is TGCGCCAGCAGCAGGACAGGGGAGAACACTGAAGCTTTCTTT. The chain combines TRBV5-1 with TRBJ1-1; 9 bases fit TRBD1. The CDR3 is 14 residues long. Germline CDR1 is SGHRS and CDR2 is YFSETQ. V lost 4 bases, J lost 1 base, and 2 bases stayed unmatched.

The rearrangement joins TRBV7-2 to TRBJ1-3; D remains unclear. Trimming took 0 bases from V and 0 from J, leaving 9 bases between them. Germline V lookup: CDR1 SGHTA, CDR2 FQGNSA. This CDR3 has 16 residues. As DNA, the CDR3 is TGTGCCAGCAGCTTAGCGGCGGGAAGCTCTGGAAACACCATATATTTT. The encoded protein is CASSLAAGSSGNTIYF.

The rearrangement uses TRBV5-4 and TRBJ2-7; TRBD1 is a possible D gene (5 bases). Looked up from germline, CDR1 is SGHNT and CDR2 is YYREEE (reference sequence). V was trimmed by 0 bases and J by 4 bases, leaving 11 bases between them. This CDR3 is 14 amino acids long. The CDR3 bases are TGTGCCAGCAGCTTGGCAGGGCCTCCGTACGAGCAGTACTTC. Protein product: CASSLAGPPYEQYF.

Here the CDR3 DNA reads TGTGCCAGCAGTTACAGCTACGGCTACACCTTC. Protein product: CASSYSYGYTF. The chain couples TRBV6-6 to TRBJ1-2; D is unresolved. V lost 2 bases and J lost 8, with 6 bases in between. Per germline, CDR1 MNHNY and CDR2 SVGAGI (reference sequence). The CDR3 has 11 amino acids.

Concerning this clone itself: The sample has other DNA sequences that encode this CDR3 too. The rearrangement joins TRBV6-1 to TRBJ2-7; tentative D call: TRBD1 (5 bases). Trimming cost V 1 base and J 4 bases, with 8 bases left between them. Germline V gene data show CDR1 as MNHNS and CDR2 as SASEGT. The CDR3 has 13 residues. CDR3 DNA sequence: TGTGCCAGCAGTGAAGGGACACCTTACGAGCAGTACTTC. Amino acid sequence: CASSEGTPYEQYF.

The table lists this clone with a count of one. The chain combines TRBV5-1 with TRBJ1-1; D might be TRBD1 (5 bases). The germline gives CDR1 SGHRS, CDR2 YFSETQ. The CDR3 contains 15 residues. Between the trimmed V and J ends, which lost 0 bases and 3 bases, there was a span of 12 bases. The CDR3 loop reads CASSLEPGQYTEAFF. Written as DNA, the CDR3 is TGCGCCAGCAGCTTGGAGCCGGGGCAGTACACTGAAGCTTTCTTT.